Listed here are 31 T cell receptor beta chains from one sample, sequenced in a study of blood T cell repertoires in COVID-19. Sequencing was performed with immunoSEQ multiplex PCR; in TCRdb, only in-frame clones are kept and a portion is missing. The table has around 150,000 clones, 85% to 90% seen once. Sequenced sample: peripheral blood. The receptors originated from a man aged 50-59 years with active or convalescent COVID-19.

The count of this clone is one. The rearrangement joins TRBV7-2 to TRBJ2-7; perhaps TRBD2 as D (6 bases). The CDR3 sequence is 15 residues long. CDR1 and CDR2 from the germline V gene are SGHTA and FQGNSA. V dropped 1 base and J dropped 4 bases, with 14 bases sitting between them. The DNA of the CDR3 is TGTGCCAGCAGCTTAGTCGGGGGACCTTTTTACGAGCAGTACTTC. Translation: CASSLVGGPFYEQYF.

This clone was observed a few times. The V and J genes are TRBV28 and TRBJ1-4, with 9 bases identical to TRBD1. This CDR3 contains 18 residues. Trimming removed 3 bases from V and 1 base from J; junction bases left unmatched: 9. Germline V CDR1 and CDR2: MDHEN, SYDVKM. CDR3 region: CASSLGTGQGRTNEKLFF. The CDR3 DNA sequence: TGTGCCAGCAGTTTGGGTACGGGACAGGGCCGAACTAATGAAAAACTGTTTTTT.

This chain uses TRBV10-3 with TRBJ2-3; D not resolved. The germline V gene encodes CDR1 ENHRY and CDR2 SYGVKD. CDR3 length equals 13 residues. V lost 3 bases to trimming and J lost 3 bases, with 7 bases between them. This CDR3 reads CAISERVTDTQYF. The CDR3, as DNA: TGTGCCATCAGTGAACGAGTGACAGATACGCAGTATTTT.

This sequence joins TRBV19 and TRBJ2-7, with 7 bases that match TRBD1. Germline V gene sequence: CDR1 LNHDA, CDR2 SQIVND (reference sequence). The CDR3 loop spans 14 amino acids. J lost 0 bases, V lost 6 bases, and 5 bases had no gene match. Written as DNA, the CDR3 is TGTGCCAGTAGAACGGACAGGAGCTCCTACGAGCAGTACTTC. It translates to CASRTDRSSYEQYF.

The chain joins TRBV19 to TRBJ1-5; 9 bases are a match to TRBD1. CDR3 length equals 15 residues. Germline V CDR1 and CDR2: LNHDA, SQIVND (reference sequence). Unmatched junction bases numbered 1, after V lost 1 base and J lost 3 bases. In nucleotides, the CDR3 is TGTGCCAGTAGTATAGGGGACAGGGCCAATCAGCCCCAGCATTTT. It is translated as CASSIGDRANQPQHF.

This clone was detected only a few times. Here the CDR3 DNA reads TGCAGCGTTGGTACGGCCGGGAGTGAGGGCAATCAGCCCCAGCATTTT. It is translated as CSVGTAGSEGNQPQHF. This chain joins TRBV29-1 and TRBJ1-5; D uncertain. The CDR3 sequence is 16 residues long. V was shortened by 4 bases and J by 2 bases, with 18 bases between the two germline ends. Looked up from germline, CDR1 is SQVTM and CDR2 is ANQGSEA.

Written as DNA, the CDR3 is TGCAGTGCTAGTGCCCAGACAGGATTTAGCAATCAGCCCCAGCATTTT. Residues: CSASAQTGFSNQPQHF. The rearrangement joins TRBV20-1 to TRBJ1-5, with D possibly TRBD1 on 6 matching bases. CDR1 and CDR2 (germline): DFQATT, SNEGSKA (reference sequence). CDR3 size: 16 residues. Trimming removed 3 bases from V and 0 bases from J, with 15 bases in between.

V gene TRBV28 combines with J gene TRBJ1-6, with no clear D. The CDR3 totals 13 residues. Trimming took 4 bases from V and 9 from J, leaving 10 bases between them. The germline V gene has CDR1 MDHEN and CDR2 SYDVKM. Here the CDR3 reads CASSSPLVSPLHF. CDR3 sequence (DNA): TGTGCCAGCAGTTCCCCATTAGTTTCACCCCTCCACTTT.

This chain uses TRBV6-6 with TRBJ2-4; D unclear. This CDR3 contains 11 residues. In germline, CDR1 is MNHNY, CDR2 SVGAGI (reference sequence). With 4 bases removed from V and 7 bases from J, the gap between germline ends came to 5 bases. The CDR3: CASSSVNIQYF. As DNA, the CDR3 is TGTGCCAGCAGTTCAGTTAACATTCAGTACTTC.

The J gene is TRBJ1-2, the V gene TRBV2, with D uncertain. CDR3 size: 11 residues. V lost 2 bases to trimming and J lost 6 bases, with 4 bases between them. Germline V gives CDR1 SNHLY, CDR2 FYNNEI. DNA of the CDR3: TGTGCCAGCAGTGAATCGGATGGCTACACCTTC. Protein sequence: CASSESDGYTF.

This chain links TRBV27 with TRBJ1-1, with a tentative D call TRBD1 (6 bases). CDR1 is MNHEY, CDR2 SMNVEV, per germline (reference sequence). The CDR3 loop spans 14 amino acids. V shed 5 bases and J shed 1 base, with 11 bases lying between them. The chain's CDR3 is CASSKQTGNTEAFF. CDR3 nucleotides: TGTGCCAGCAGTAAACAGACAGGGAACACTGAAGCTTTCTTT.

The chain is built from TRBV6-4 and TRBJ2-7; D is unclear. Germline CDR1 MRHNA, CDR2 SNTAGT. V was shortened by 5 bases and J by 3 bases, with 14 bases between the two germline ends. The CDR3 is 14 residues long. The DNA for the CDR3 is TGTGCCAGCAGTCGCTGGGCAGGATACTACGAGCAGTACTTC. Translating it yields CASSRWAGYYEQYF.

There are a few counts of this clone. The rearrangement uses TRBV27 and TRBJ2-7, with 9 positions matching TRBD2. This CDR3 is built from 15 residues. Germline V gene sequence: CDR1 MNHEY, CDR2 SMNVEV (reference sequence). Trimming at V came to 6 bases and at J to 5 bases, leaving 11 bases not matched to a gene. The CDR3 DNA reads TGTGCCAGCAGGCCAGAGGGCGGGAGGGGTAACGAGCAGTACTTC. The encoded protein is CASRPEGGRGNEQYF.

J is TRBJ1-6 and V is TRBV27, with 10 bases aligning to TRBD1. Trimming took 2 bases from V and 9 from J; bases not matched to a gene: 4. From germline, CDR1 is MNHEY and CDR2 SMNVEV (reference sequence). This CDR3 has 15 amino acids. The CDR3 loop reads CASSLRDRGISPLHF. CDR3 coding DNA: TGTGCCAGCAGTTTAAGGGACAGGGGTATTTCACCCCTCCACTTT.

The V call is TRBV18, the J call TRBJ2-1, with no clear D. Germline-derived CDR1 and CDR2 are KGHSH and LQKENI. This CDR3 is 14 amino acids long. Trimming cost V 3 bases and J 3 bases, with 9 bases left between them. In DNA, the CDR3 is TGTGCCAGCTCACCGCCTAGGAACTACAATGAGCAGTTCTTC. Protein product: CASSPPRNYNEQFF.

The chain links TRBV6-4 to TRBJ2-2; 11 bases are a match to TRBD2. V was pared by 5 bases and J by 7 bases, with 6 bases of the junction left unmatched. The CDR3 extends over 15 amino acids. The germline V gene encodes CDR1 MRHNA and CDR2 SNTAGT. Here the CDR3 reads CASSKLAGEGGELFF. The DNA for the CDR3 is TGTGCCAGCAGTAAACTAGCGGGAGAAGGCGGGGAGCTGTTTTTT.

V and J are TRBV10-3 and TRBJ1-5; D gene uncertain. Trimming took 0 bases from V and 5 from J, leaving 8 bases between them. Looked up from germline, CDR1 is ENHRY and CDR2 is SYGVKD. The CDR3 contains 14 residues. The CDR3 here is CAISESGSYQPQHF. The CDR3 DNA reads TGTGCCATCAGTGAGTCGGGGAGCTATCAGCCCCAGCATTTT.

This clone was seen once. The chain combines TRBV9 with TRBJ2-1; 8 nucleotides match TRBD2. Germline values: CDR1 SGDLS, CDR2 YYNGEE. CDR3 length: 15 amino acids. The ends lost 4 bases at V and 5 bases at J; junction bases unmatched: 8. The CDR3 spells CASSMSGSRNNEQFF. The DNA of the CDR3 is TGTGCCAGCAGCATGAGCGGGAGCCGCAACAATGAGCAGTTCTTC.

V is TRBV27 and J is TRBJ1-2, with TRBD1 identical over 9 bases. CDR3 length equals 13 residues. Looked up from germline, CDR1 is MNHEY and CDR2 is SMNVEV (reference sequence). V shed 3 bases and J 7 bases; nucleotides not matched to a gene: 3. The DNA of the CDR3 is TGTGCCAGCAGTTTTTGGACAGGGGTTGGCTACACCTTC. It is translated as CASSFWTGVGYTF.

This chain joins TRBV28 and TRBJ2-6; 9 positions match TRBD1. Germline V lookup: CDR1 MDHEN, CDR2 SYDVKM. Losses at the gene ends were 5 bases for V and 0 bases for J; bases not matched to a gene: 8. The length of the CDR3 is 18 residues. The CDR3 spells CASSNWGQGGSGANVLTF. The CDR3 DNA sequence: TGTGCCAGCAGTAATTGGGGACAGGGTGGCTCTGGGGCCAACGTCCTGACTTTC.

This clone came up a few times. The chain recombines TRBV28 with TRBJ1-6; perhaps TRBD1 as D (5 bases). The CDR3 loop spans 17 amino acids. Trimming took 5 bases from V and 1 from J, leaving 15 bases between them. Per germline, CDR1 MDHEN and CDR2 SYDVKM. The CDR3 region is CASSPQGDPSYNSPLHF. As DNA, the CDR3 is TGTGCCAGCAGTCCCCAGGGTGACCCGTCCTATAATTCACCCCTCCACTTT.

The rearrangement joins TRBV7-9 to TRBJ1-6; D is unresolved. Trimming took 0 bases from V and 10 from J, leaving 13 bases between them. The CDR3 is made up of 15 amino acids. Per germline, CDR1 SEHNR and CDR2 FQNEAQ (reference sequence). CDR3 in DNA: TGTGCCAGCAGCTTAGCCGAGGGAGGGCAATCACCCCTCCACTTT. As protein: CASSLAEGGQSPLHF.

The chain uses TRBV20-1 and TRBJ2-3; 7 positions agree with TRBD2. Germline V gene lookup returns CDR1 DFQATT and CDR2 SNEGSKA (reference sequence). The junction had 4 bases not matched to a gene; V was cut back by 8 bases and J by 5 bases. The CDR3 sequence is 11 residues long. CDR3 sequence reads: CSPQREDTQYF. CDR3 coding DNA: TGCAGTCCACAGCGGGAAGATACGCAGTATTTT.

The sample holds a few counts of this clone. The chain has TRBV9 and TRBJ2-2, with 10 bases identical to TRBD2. The V gene's germline CDR1 is SGDLS and CDR2 YYNGEE. V dropped 4 bases and J dropped 7; count of bases not matched to a gene: 4. The CDR3 runs to 14 residues. The CDR3 nucleotides read TGTGCCAGCAGCCCTAGCGGGAGTGTCGGGGAGCTGTTTTTT. It encodes CASSPSGSVGELFF. Variable domain in full (rest from reference TRBV9 and TRBJ2-2): DSGVTQTPKHLITATGQRVTLRCSPRSGDLSVYWYQQSLDQGLQFLIQYYNGEERAKGNILERFSAQQFPDLHSELNLSSLELGDSALYFCASSPSGSVGELFFGEGSRLTVL.

Here the CDR3 DNA reads TGTGCCACCAGCAGAGATTTGATAGCGGGAGTCCCCGGGGAGCTGTTTTTT. Encoded protein: CATSRDLIAGVPGELFF. The chain has TRBV15 and TRBJ2-2, with TRBD2 matching 9 bases. Germline assignment: CDR1 LNHNV and CDR2 YYDKDF (reference sequence). CDR3 length: 17 amino acids. Trimming at V came to 0 bases and at J to 6 bases, leaving 8 bases not matched to a gene.

The genes are TRBV27 and TRBJ2-6, with D unclear. CDR1 MNHEY and CDR2 SMNVEV come from the germline V gene (reference sequence). CDR3 length: 13 residues. Trimming took 6 bases from V and 4 from J, leaving 7 bases between them. CDR3 bases: TGTGCCAGCAGACCTGGCGGGGCCAACGTCCTGACTTTC. Protein sequence: CASRPGGANVLTF.

The chain uses TRBV11-2 and TRBJ2-7, with 13 nucleotides matching TRBD2. This CDR3 has 15 residues. Germline loops: CDR1 SGHAT, CDR2 FQNNGV. V was pared by 3 bases and J by 2 bases, with 1 base of the junction left unmatched. CDR3 loop: CASSLGLAGPYEQYF. CDR3 coding DNA: TGTGCCAGCAGCTTGGGACTAGCGGGGCCCTACGAGCAGTACTTC.

V and J are TRBV24-1 and TRBJ1-1, with 12 bases lining up with TRBD1. After removal of 3 bases from V and 3 bases from J, the junction contained 7 bases not matched to a gene. CDR3 length: 17 residues. CDR1 KGHDR and CDR2 SFDVKD come from the germline V gene. As DNA, the CDR3 is TGTGCCACCAGTGATGGGACAGGGGGCAGGCTGGACACTGAAGCTTTCTTT. It is translated as CATSDGTGGRLDTEAFF.

This clone has a single count. The chain combines TRBV4-1 with TRBJ2-7, with 15 positions matching TRBD2. Germline loops: CDR1 MGHRA, CDR2 YSYEKL. The CDR3 covers 14 residues. The junction had 1 base not matched to a gene; V was cut back by 3 bases and J by 7 bases. The CDR3 protein is CASSHGLAGGEQYF. CDR3 nucleotide sequence: TGCGCCAGCAGCCACGGACTAGCGGGAGGGGAGCAGTACTTC.

This sequence joins TRBV7-6 and TRBJ2-1; the match to TRBD1 covers 7 bases. The V gene's germline CDR1 is SGHVS and CDR2 FNYEAQ. The CDR3 totals 12 residues. V was clipped by 5 bases and J by 11 bases; unmatched bases: 6. This chain's CDR3 is CASSPGTAKQFF. The DNA of the CDR3 is TGTGCCAGCAGCCCAGGGACAGCCAAGCAGTTCTTC.

CDR3 residues: CASSLGHRDTGELFF. In DNA form, the CDR3 reads TGCGCCAGCAGTCTGGGACACAGGGACACCGGGGAGCTGTTTTTT. The gene calls are TRBV5-1 and TRBJ2-2; tentatively, D is TRBD1 (6 bases). Looked up from germline, CDR1 is SGHRS and CDR2 is YFSETQ. CDR3 size: 15 residues. The V end lost 5 bases, the J end lost 3 bases, and 14 bases lay between the germline ends.